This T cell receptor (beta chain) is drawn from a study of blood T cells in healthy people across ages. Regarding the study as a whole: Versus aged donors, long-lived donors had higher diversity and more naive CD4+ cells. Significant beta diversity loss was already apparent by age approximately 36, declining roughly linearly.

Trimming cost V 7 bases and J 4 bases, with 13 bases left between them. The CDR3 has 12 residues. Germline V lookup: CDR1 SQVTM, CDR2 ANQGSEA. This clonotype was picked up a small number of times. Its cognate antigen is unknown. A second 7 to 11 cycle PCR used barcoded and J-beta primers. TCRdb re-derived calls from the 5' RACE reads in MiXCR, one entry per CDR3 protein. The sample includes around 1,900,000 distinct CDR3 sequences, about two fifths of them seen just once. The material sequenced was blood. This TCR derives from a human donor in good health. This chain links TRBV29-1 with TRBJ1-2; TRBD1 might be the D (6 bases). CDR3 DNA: TGCAGCGAAAGGACAGCCGGCTATGGCTACACCTTC. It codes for CSERTAGYGYTF.